The source of this T cell receptor beta chain is a study of spatial heterogeneity in lung cancer. The wider study: The study observed each unique TCR and UMI combination more than ten times on average in raw reads.

This clonotype was observed many times. The time point denotes: sample taken at primary tumor resection. No cells were sorted before sequencing. The whole RNA sequenced was extracted from tumor, nontumor lung or frozen PBMC. From germline, CDR1 is SEHNR and CDR2 FQNEAQ (reference sequence). V was pared by 6 bases and J by 7 bases, with 9 bases between. The CDR3 has 12 residues. Individual TCR cDNA molecules each bore their own unique molecular identifier. TCRdb fed the 5' RACE reads into MiXCR, producing one record per CDR3 protein. The table includes 40,000 or so distinct CDR3 sequences, just over 3% detected once.

The chain links TRBV7-9 to TRBJ2-2; D gene ambiguous. Material: normal lung tissue next to the tumor, obtained at surgery. The TCR sequence derives from a male donor with early-stage non-small cell lung cancer. CDR3 sequence reads: CASSSRGGELFF. The CDR3 DNA follows: TGTGCCAGCAGTTCCAGAGGCGGGGAGCTGTTTTTT. Based on the CDR3 plus reference TRBV7-9 and TRBJ2-2, the full variable domain is DTGVSQNPRHKITKRGQNVTFRCDPISEHNRLYWYRQTLGQGPEFLTYFQNEAQLEKSRLLSDRFSAERPKGSFSTLEIQRTEQGDSAMYLCASSSRGGELFFGEGSRLTVL.